This TCR beta chain was sequenced during a study of Ad26.COV2.S vaccination and SARS-CoV-2 variants. This table comes from immunoSEQ multiplex PCR, and its TCRdb copy is limited to in-frame clones, with some not included. The table lists about 87,000 clones, 82% of them singletons, with 15% to 20% in the top ten. Study-wide results and caveats: Participants in the vaccine arm had higher spike-specific TCR breadth; placebo recipients had lower. With respect to non-spike TCR breadth, vaccine and placebo recipients were similar. The TCR breadth and depth analyses may have produced an underestimate of total T cell responses.

This clone was seen a few times. Its matching antigen is unknown. The CDR3 totals 14 residues. In germline, CDR1 is LNHDA, CDR2 SQIVND (reference sequence). Unmatched junction bases numbered 1, after V lost 2 bases and J lost 4 bases. V gene TRBV19 combines with J gene TRBJ2-2; 7 bases fit TRBD2. The receptor was derived from a human donor who had recovered from COVID-19. The source was peripheral blood, collected after recovery from COVID-19. The chain's CDR3 is CASSIWGGTGELFF. CDR3 DNA sequence: TGTGCCAGTAGTATATGGGGGGGCACCGGGGAGCTGTTTTTT. The full variable domain, with the rest looked up from reference TRBV19 and TRBJ2-2, is DGGITQSPKYLFRKEGQNVTLSCEQNLNHDAMYWYRQDPGQGLRLIYYSQIVNDFQKGDIAEGYSVSREKKESFPLTVTSAQKNPTAFYLCASSIWGGTGELFFGEGSRLTVL.